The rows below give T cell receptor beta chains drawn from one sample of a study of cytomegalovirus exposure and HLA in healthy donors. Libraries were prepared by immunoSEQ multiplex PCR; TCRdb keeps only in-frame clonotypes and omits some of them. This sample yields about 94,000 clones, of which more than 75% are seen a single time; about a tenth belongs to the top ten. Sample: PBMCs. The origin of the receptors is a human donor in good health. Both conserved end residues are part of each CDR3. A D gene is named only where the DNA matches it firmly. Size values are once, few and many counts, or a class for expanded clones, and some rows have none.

CDR3aa: CATSGQPQGRANVLTF
CDR3nt: TGTGCCACCAGCGGTCAACCGCAGGGGCGGGCCAACGTCCTGACTTTC
d_gene: .
v_gene: TRBV15
j_gene: TRBJ2-6
abundance: .

CDR3aa: CASSYSSGRATGELFF
CDR3nt: TGTGCCAGCAGTTACTCTAGCGGGAGGGCCACCGGGGAGCTGTTTTTT
d_gene: TRBD2
v_gene: TRBV13
j_gene: TRBJ2-2
abundance: once

CDR3aa: CASSFRDRDGYGYTF
CDR3nt: TGTGCCAGCAGTTTCAGGGACAGGGACGGCTATGGCTACACCTTC
d_gene: TRBD1
v_gene: TRBV6-6
j_gene: TRBJ1-2
abundance: .

CDR3aa: CASSVLAQTGELFF
CDR3nt: TGTGCCAGCAGTGTACTAGCCCAGACCGGGGAGCTGTTTTTT
d_gene: .
v_gene: TRBV2
j_gene: TRBJ2-2
abundance: once

CDR3aa: CASPGLDTQYF
CDR3nt: TGTGCCAGCCCCGGACTGGATACGCAGTATTTT
d_gene: .
v_gene: TRBV25-1
j_gene: TRBJ2-3
abundance: once

CDR3aa: CASSPRISYNEQFF
CDR3nt: TGTGCCAGCAGTCCCAGGATCTCCTACAATGAGCAGTTCTTC
d_gene: .
v_gene: TRBV6-5
j_gene: TRBJ2-1
abundance: .

CDR3aa: CASSPSGMVGNEQFF
CDR3nt: TGTGCCAGTAGTCCTAGCGGAATGGTTGGAAATGAGCAGTTCTTC
d_gene: TRBD2
v_gene: TRBV19
j_gene: TRBJ2-1
abundance: once

CDR3aa: CASSSPQHTHWGYTF
CDR3nt: TGTGCCAGCAGTTCCCCACAGCACACCCATTGGGGCTACACCTTC
d_gene: .
v_gene: TRBV7-2
j_gene: TRBJ1-2
abundance: .

CDR3aa: CATSLTVQETQYF
CDR3nt: TGTGCCACCTCCTTGACAGTCCAAGAGACCCAGTACTTC
d_gene: .
v_gene: TRBV19
j_gene: TRBJ2-5
abundance: .

CDR3aa: CASSLDRRTVGNTIYF
CDR3nt: TGTGCCAGCAGCTTAGATCGCCGGACAGTAGGAAACACCATATATTTT
d_gene: .
v_gene: TRBV11-3
j_gene: TRBJ1-3
abundance: .

CDR3aa: CASKASGALGETQYF
CDR3nt: TGTGCCAGCAAGGCCAGCGGGGCCCTCGGGGAGACCCAGTACTTC
d_gene: TRBD2
v_gene: TRBV2
j_gene: TRBJ2-5
abundance: few

CDR3aa: CATSRGLGVGTEAFF
CDR3nt: TGTGCCACCAGCAGAGGCCTAGGAGTAGGCACTGAAGCTTTCTTT
d_gene: .
v_gene: TRBV15
j_gene: TRBJ1-1
abundance: .

CDR3aa: CASSLIAGVGEQYF
CDR3nt: TGTGCCAGCAGCTTAATAGCGGGAGTCGGCGAGCAGTACTTC
d_gene: TRBD2
v_gene: TRBV7-3
j_gene: TRBJ2-7
abundance: .

CDR3aa: CASSALTGAYGYTF
CDR3nt: TGTGCCAGCAGCGCCCTTACAGGGGCCTATGGCTACACCTTC
d_gene: TRBD1
v_gene: TRBV9
j_gene: TRBJ1-2
abundance: .

CDR3aa: CASSLGSGNTGELFF
CDR3nt: TGTGCCAGCAGCCTGGGGTCAGGGAACACCGGGGAGCTGTTTTTT
d_gene: .
v_gene: TRBV5-4
j_gene: TRBJ2-2
abundance: .

CDR3aa: CASRMGSWGLVTGELFF
CDR3nt: TGTGCCAGTAGGATGGGGAGTTGGGGTTTGGTCACCGGGGAGCTGTTTTTT
d_gene: .
v_gene: TRBV19
j_gene: TRBJ2-2
abundance: few

CDR3aa: CASSPRSGRAETGELFF
CDR3nt: TGTGCCAGCAGCCCGAGGAGCGGGAGGGCCGAAACCGGGGAGCTGTTTTTT
d_gene: TRBD2
v_gene: TRBV27
j_gene: TRBJ2-2
abundance: .

CDR3aa: CASSYRLSGANVLTF
CDR3nt: TGTGCCAGCAGCTATCGACTATCTGGGGCCAACGTCCTGACTTTC
d_gene: .
v_gene: TRBV11-2
j_gene: TRBJ2-6
abundance: .

CDR3aa: CASSLGGGEETQYF
CDR3nt: TGTGCCAGCAGCTTAGGGGGAGGGGAAGAGACCCAGTACTTC
d_gene: TRBD2
v_gene: TRBV11-3
j_gene: TRBJ2-5
abundance: few

CDR3aa: CASSSGGTVSGDEQFF
CDR3nt: TGCGCCAGCAGCTCGGGAGGGACTGTTAGCGGCGATGAGCAGTTCTTC
d_gene: TRBD2
v_gene: TRBV5-1
j_gene: TRBJ2-1
abundance: .

CDR3aa: CATSRGQGLSYEQYF
CDR3nt: TGTGCCACCAGCAGAGGTCAAGGACTGAGCTACGAGCAGTACTTC
d_gene: .
v_gene: TRBV15
j_gene: TRBJ2-7
abundance: .

CDR3aa: CASSPGTGQAYEQYF
CDR3nt: TGTGCCAGCAGCCCAGGGACAGGGCAGGCCTACGAGCAGTACTTC
d_gene: TRBD1
v_gene: TRBV5-4
j_gene: TRBJ2-7
abundance: .

CDR3aa: CASRDGGGLGYTF
CDR3nt: TGTGCCAGCAGGGACGGGGGAGGCCTTGGCTACACCTTC
d_gene: .
v_gene: TRBV27
j_gene: TRBJ1-2
abundance: .

CDR3aa: CASSQTGNTEAFF
CDR3nt: TGTGCCAGTAGCCAAACAGGGAACACTGAAGCTTTCTTT
d_gene: .
v_gene: TRBV19
j_gene: TRBJ1-1
abundance: .

CDR3aa: CASSDLRENTGELFF
CDR3nt: TGTGCCAGCAGTGACTTGCGGGAAAACACCGGGGAGCTGTTTTTT
d_gene: .
v_gene: TRBV2
j_gene: TRBJ2-2
abundance: .

CDR3aa: CASSGTGTDTQYF
CDR3nt: TGTGCCAGCAGTGGGACAGGGACAGATACGCAGTATTTT
d_gene: TRBD1
v_gene: TRBV6-4
j_gene: TRBJ2-3
abundance: few

CDR3aa: CASSQKSGQTSYEQYF
CDR3nt: TGTGCCAGCAGCCAAAAAAGCGGACAGACCTCCTACGAGCAGTACTTC
d_gene: .
v_gene: TRBV4-2
j_gene: TRBJ2-7
abundance: few

CDR3aa: CASSPGLAGGNTGELFF
CDR3nt: TGTGCCAGCAGCCCGGGACTAGCGGGGGGGAACACCGGGGAGCTGTTTTTT
d_gene: TRBD2
v_gene: TRBV5-4
j_gene: TRBJ2-2
abundance: .

CDR3aa: CASFTGTGNQPQHF
CDR3nt: TGTGCCAGTTTTACCGGGACAGGCAATCAGCCCCAGCATTTT
d_gene: TRBD1
v_gene: TRBV6-1
j_gene: TRBJ1-5
abundance: .

CDR3aa: CASSLIPPQALSGNTIYF
CDR3nt: TGTGCCAGCAGCTTAATACCCCCCCAGGCGCTCTCTGGAAACACCATATATTTT
d_gene: .
v_gene: TRBV7-2
j_gene: TRBJ1-3
abundance: .

CDR3aa: CASSPNTNPLYGYTF
CDR3nt: TGTGCCAGCTCACCAAACACGAACCCCCTCTATGGCTACACCTTC
d_gene: .
v_gene: TRBV18
j_gene: TRBJ1-2
abundance: few